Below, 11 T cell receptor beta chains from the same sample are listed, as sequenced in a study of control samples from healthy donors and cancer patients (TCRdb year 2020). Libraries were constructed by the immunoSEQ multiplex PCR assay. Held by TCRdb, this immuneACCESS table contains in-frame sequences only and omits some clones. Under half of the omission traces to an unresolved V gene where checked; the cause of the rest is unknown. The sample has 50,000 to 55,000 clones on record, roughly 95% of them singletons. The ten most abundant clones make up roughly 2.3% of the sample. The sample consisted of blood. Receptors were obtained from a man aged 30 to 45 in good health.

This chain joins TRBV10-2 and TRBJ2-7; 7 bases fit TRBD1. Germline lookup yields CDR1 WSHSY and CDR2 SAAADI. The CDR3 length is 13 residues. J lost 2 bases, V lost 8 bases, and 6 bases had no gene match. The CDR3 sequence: CASSQGVTYEQYF. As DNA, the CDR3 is TGCGCCAGCTCCCAGGGGGTGACCTACGAGCAGTACTTC.

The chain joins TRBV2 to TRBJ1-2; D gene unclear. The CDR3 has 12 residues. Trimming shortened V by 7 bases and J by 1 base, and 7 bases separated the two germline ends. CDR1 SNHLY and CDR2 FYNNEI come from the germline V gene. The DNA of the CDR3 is TGTGCCAGCAAGCTGAGTAACTATGGCTACACCTTC. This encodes CASKLSNYGYTF.

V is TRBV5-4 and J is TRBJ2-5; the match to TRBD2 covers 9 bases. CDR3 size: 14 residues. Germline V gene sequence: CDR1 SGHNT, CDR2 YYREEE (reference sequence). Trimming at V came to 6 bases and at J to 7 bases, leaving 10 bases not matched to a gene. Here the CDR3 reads CASKGGRAGGTQYF. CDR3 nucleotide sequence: TGTGCCAGCAAAGGCGGGAGGGCAGGAGGGACCCAGTACTTC.

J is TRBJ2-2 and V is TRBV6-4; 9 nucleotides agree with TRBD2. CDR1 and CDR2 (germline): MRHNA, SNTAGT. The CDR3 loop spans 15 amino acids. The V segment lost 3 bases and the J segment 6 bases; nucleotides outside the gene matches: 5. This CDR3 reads CASSEGSGSSGELFF. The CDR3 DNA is TGTGCCAGCAGTGAGGGTAGCGGGAGTTCCGGGGAGCTGTTTTTT.

CDR3 residues: CASMRGGGNSPLHF. CDR3 in DNA: TGTGCCAGTATGAGGGGAGGGGGGAATTCACCCCTCCACTTT. The rearrangement links TRBV19 to TRBJ1-6; a possible D gene is TRBD1 (6 bases). Germline CDR1 and CDR2: LNHDA and SQIVND (reference sequence). The length of the CDR3 is 14 residues. The V gene lost 7 bases and the J gene lost 7 bases, with 14 bases spanning the gap. Complete variable domain (other parts from reference TRBV19 and TRBJ1-6): DGGITQSPKYLFRKEGQNVTLSCEQNLNHDAMYWYRQDPGQGLRLIYYSQIVNDFQKGDIAEGYSVSREKKESFPLTVTSAQKNPTAFYLCASMRGGGNSPLHFGNGTRLTVT.

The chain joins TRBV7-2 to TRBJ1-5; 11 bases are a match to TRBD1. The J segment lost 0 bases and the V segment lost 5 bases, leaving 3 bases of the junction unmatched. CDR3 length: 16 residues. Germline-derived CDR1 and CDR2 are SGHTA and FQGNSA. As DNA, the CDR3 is TGTGCCAGCAGCGCGGGGACAGGGGGTAGCAATCAGCCCCAGCATTTT. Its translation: CASSAGTGGSNQPQHF.

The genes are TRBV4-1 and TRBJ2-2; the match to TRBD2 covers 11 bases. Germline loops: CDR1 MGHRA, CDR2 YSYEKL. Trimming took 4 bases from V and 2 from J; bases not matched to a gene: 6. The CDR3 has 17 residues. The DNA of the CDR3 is TGCGCCAGCAGCCGAGTAGCGGGAGGGGTTAACACCGGGGAGCTGTTTTTT. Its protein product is CASSRVAGGVNTGELFF.

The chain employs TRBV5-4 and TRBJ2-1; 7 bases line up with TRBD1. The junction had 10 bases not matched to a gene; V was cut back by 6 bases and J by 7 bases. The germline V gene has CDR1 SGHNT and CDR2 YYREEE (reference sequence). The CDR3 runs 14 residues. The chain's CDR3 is CASTTGALVNEQFF. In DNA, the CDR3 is TGTGCCAGCACCACAGGGGCACTAGTGAATGAGCAGTTCTTC.

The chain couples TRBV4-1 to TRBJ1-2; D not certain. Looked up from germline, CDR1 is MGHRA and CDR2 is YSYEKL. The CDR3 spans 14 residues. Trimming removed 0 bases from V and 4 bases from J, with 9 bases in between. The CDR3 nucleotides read TGCGCCAGCAGCCAAGATAGTAATGCCTATGGCTACACCTTC. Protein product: CASSQDSNAYGYTF.

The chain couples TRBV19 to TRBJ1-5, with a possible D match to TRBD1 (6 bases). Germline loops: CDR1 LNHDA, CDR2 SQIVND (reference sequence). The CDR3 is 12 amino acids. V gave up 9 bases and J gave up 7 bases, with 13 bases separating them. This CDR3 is CASRGGRQPQHF. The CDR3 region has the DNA TGTGCCAGCCGGGGGGGGCGGCAGCCCCAGCATTTT.

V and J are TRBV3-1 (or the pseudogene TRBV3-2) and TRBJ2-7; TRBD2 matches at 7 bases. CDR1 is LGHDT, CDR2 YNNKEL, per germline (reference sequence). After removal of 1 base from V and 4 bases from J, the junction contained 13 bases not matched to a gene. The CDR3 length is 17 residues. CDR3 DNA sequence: TGTGCCAGCAGCCAAGTAAAACGGGGGACTACATCTTACGAGCAGTACTTC. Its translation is CASSQVKRGTTSYEQYF.